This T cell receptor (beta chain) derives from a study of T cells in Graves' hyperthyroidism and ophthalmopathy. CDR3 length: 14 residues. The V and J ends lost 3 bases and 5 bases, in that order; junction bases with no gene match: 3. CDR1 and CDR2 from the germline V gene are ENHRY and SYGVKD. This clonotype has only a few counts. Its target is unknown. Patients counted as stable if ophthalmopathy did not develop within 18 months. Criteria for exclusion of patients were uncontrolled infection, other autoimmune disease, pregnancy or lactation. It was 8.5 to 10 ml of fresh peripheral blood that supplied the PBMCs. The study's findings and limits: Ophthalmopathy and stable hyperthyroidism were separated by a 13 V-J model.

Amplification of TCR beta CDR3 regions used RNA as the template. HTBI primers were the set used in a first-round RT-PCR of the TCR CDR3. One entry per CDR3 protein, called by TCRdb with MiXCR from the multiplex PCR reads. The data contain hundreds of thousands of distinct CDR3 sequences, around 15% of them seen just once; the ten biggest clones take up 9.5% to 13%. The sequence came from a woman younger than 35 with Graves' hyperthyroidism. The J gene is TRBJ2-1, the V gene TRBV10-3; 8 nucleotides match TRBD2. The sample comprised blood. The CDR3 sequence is CAISESGGHNEQFF. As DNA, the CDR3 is TGTGCCATCAGTGAAAGCGGGGGACACAATGAGCAGTTCTTC.